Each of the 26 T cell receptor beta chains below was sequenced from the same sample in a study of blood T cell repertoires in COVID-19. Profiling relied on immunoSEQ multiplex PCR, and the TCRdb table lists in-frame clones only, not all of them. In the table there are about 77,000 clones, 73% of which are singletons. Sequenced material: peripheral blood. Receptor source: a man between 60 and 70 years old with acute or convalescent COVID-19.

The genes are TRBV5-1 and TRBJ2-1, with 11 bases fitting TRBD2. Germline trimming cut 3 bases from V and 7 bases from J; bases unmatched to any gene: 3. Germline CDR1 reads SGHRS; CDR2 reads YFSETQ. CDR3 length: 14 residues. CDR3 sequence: CASSSGLAENEQFF. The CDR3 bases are TGCGCCAGCAGCTCGGGACTAGCGGAAAATGAGCAGTTCTTC.

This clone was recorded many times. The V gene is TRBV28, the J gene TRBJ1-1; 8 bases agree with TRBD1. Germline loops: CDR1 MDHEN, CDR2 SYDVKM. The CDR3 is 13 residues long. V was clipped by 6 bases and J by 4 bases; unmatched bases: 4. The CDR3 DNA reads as TGTGCCAGCAGAGCCACAGGGGGCACTGAAGCTTTCTTT. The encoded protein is CASRATGGTEAFF.

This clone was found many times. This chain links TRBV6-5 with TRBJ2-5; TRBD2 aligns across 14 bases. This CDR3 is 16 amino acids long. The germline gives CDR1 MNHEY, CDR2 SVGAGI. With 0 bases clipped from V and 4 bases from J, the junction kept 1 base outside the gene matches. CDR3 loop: CASSYSTSGRAETQYF. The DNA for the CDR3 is TGTGCCAGCAGTTACTCGACTAGCGGGAGGGCAGAGACCCAGTACTTC.

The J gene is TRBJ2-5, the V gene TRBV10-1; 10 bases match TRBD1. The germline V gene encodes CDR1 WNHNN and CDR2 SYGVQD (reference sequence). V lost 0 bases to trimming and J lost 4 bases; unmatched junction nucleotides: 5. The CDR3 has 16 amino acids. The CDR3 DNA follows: TGCGCCAGCAGTGAGTCGGGGACAGGGGCGCTAGAGACCCAGTACTTC. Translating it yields CASSESGTGALETQYF.

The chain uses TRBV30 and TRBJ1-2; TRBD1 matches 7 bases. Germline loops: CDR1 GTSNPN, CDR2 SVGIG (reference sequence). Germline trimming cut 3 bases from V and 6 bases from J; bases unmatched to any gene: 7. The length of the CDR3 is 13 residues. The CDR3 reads CAWRWTGDDGYTF. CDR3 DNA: TGTGCCTGGAGATGGACAGGAGATGATGGCTACACCTTC.

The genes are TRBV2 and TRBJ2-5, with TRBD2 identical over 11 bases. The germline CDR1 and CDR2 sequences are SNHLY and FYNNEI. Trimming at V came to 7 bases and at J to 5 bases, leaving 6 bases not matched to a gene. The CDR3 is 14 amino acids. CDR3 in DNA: TGTGCCAGCAAACCGGGACTAGCGGTGGAGACCCAGTACTTC. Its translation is CASKPGLAVETQYF. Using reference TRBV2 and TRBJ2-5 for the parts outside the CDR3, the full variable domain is EPEVTQTPSHQVTQMGQEVILRCVPISNHLYFYWYRQILGQKVEFLVSFYNNEISEKSEIFDDQFSVERPDGSNFTLKIRSTKLEDSAMYFCASKPGLAVETQYFGPGTRLLVL.

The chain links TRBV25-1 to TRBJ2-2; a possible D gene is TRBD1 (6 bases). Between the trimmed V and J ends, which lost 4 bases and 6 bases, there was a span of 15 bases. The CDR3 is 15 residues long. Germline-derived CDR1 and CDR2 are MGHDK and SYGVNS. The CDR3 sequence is CASSGGGDGAGELFF. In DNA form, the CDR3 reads TGTGCCAGCAGTGGAGGGGGAGATGGAGCCGGGGAGCTGTTTTTT.

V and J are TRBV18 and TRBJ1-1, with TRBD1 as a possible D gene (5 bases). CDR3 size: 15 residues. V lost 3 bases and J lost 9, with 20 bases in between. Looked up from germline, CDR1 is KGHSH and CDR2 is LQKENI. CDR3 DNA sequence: TGTGCCAGCTCACCTTCCCCGGGGGTCCGACCACAAGCTTTCTTT. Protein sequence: CASSPSPGVRPQAFF.

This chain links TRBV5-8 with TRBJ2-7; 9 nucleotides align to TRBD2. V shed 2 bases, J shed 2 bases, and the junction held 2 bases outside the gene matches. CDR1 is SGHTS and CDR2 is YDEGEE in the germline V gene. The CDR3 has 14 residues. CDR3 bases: TGTGCCAGCAGCTTAGCGGGAGGCGCCTACGAGCAGTACTTC. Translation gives CASSLAGGAYEQYF.

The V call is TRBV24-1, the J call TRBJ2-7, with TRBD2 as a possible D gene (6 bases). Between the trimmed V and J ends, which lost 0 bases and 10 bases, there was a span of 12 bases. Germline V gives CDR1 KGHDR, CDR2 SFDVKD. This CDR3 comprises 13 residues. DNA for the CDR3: TGTGCCACCAGTGATTTGAGCGGGCTTCCACAGTACGTC. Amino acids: CATSDLSGLPQYV.

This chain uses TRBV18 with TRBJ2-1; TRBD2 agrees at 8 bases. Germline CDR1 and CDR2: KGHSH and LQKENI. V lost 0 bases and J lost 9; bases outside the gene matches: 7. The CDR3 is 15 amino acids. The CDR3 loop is CASSPPGLVYIEQFF. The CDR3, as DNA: TGTGCCAGCTCACCACCGGGACTAGTGTATATTGAGCAGTTCTTC.

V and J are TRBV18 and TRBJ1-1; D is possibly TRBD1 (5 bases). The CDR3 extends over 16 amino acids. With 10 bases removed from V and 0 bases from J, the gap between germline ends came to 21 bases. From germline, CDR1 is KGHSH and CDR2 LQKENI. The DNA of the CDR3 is TGTGCCACTAGAAGGGAGGGACGTGGAATGAACACTGAAGCTTTCTTT. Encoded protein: CATRREGRGMNTEAFF.

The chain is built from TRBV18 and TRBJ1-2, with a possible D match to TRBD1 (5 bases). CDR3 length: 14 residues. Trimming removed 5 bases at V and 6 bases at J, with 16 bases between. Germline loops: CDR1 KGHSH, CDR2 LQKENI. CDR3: CASSNPPGFDGYTF. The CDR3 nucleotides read TGTGCCAGCTCAAATCCCCCAGGGTTCGATGGCTACACCTTC.

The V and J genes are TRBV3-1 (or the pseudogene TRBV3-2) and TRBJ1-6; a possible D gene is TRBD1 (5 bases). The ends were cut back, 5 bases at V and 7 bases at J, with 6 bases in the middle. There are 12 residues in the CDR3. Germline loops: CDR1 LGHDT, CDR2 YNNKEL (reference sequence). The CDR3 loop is CASSYRNSPLHF. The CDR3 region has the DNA TGTGCCAGCAGCTACAGGAATTCACCCCTCCACTTT.

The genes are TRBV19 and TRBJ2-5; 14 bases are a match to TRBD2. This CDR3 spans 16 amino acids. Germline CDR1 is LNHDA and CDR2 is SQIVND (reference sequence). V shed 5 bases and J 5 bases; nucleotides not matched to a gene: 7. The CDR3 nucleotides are TGTGCCAGTAGTCCGCGGACTAGCGGGGGGTATGAGACCCAGTACTTC. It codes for CASSPRTSGGYETQYF.

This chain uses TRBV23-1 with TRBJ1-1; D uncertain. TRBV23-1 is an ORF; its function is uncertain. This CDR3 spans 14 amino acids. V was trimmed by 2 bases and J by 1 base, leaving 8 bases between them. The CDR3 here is CASSQERRNTEAFF. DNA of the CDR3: TGCGCCAGCAGTCAAGAGAGGAGGAACACTGAAGCTTTCTTT.

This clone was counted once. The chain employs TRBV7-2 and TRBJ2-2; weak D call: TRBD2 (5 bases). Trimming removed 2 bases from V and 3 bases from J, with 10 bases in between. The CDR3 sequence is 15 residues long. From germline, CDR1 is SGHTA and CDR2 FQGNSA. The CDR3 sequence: CASSLSPSHTGELFF. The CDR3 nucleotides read TGTGCCAGCAGCTTAAGTCCTAGCCACACCGGGGAGCTGTTTTTT.

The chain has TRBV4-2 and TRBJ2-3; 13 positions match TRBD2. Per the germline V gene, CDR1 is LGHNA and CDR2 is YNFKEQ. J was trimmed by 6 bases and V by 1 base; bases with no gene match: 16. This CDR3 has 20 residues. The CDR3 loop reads CASSQGTSGGSTHLRDTQYF. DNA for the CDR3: TGTGCCAGCAGCCAAGGGACTAGCGGGGGATCAACCCACCTGCGGGATACGCAGTATTTT.

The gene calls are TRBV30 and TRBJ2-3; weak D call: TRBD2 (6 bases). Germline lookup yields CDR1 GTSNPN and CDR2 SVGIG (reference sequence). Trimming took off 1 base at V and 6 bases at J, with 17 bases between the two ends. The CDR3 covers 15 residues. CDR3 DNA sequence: TGTGCCTGGAGTGGGCGAGGGGCGGGGTTGGATACGCAGTATTTT. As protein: CAWSGRGAGLDTQYF.

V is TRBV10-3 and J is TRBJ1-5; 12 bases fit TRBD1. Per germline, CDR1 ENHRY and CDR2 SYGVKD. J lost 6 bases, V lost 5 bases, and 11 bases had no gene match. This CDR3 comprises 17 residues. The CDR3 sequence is CAISIAPPGQGAQPQHF. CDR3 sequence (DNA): TGTGCCATCAGTATAGCTCCCCCGGGACAGGGGGCTCAGCCCCAGCATTTT.

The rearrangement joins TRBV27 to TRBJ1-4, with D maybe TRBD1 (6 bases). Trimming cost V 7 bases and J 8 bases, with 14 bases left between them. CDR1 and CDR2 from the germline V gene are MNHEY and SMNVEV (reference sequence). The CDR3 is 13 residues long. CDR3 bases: TGTGCCAGCACCTCAAACCAGGGGGAAAAACTGTTTTTT. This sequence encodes CASTSNQGEKLFF.

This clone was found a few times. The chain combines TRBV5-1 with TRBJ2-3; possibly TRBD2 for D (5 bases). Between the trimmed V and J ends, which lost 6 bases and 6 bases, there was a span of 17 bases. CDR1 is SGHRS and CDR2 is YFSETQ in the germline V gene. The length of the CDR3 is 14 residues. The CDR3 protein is CASKGLEAVDTQYF. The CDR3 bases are TGCGCCAGCAAGGGCTTGGAGGCGGTTGATACGCAGTATTTT.

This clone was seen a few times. CDR3 sequence (DNA): TGCGCCAGCAGTGAGTCTCAGGGAAACACCATATATTTT. The encoded protein is CASSESQGNTIYF. J is TRBJ1-3 and V is TRBV10-1; D uncertain. There are 13 residues in the CDR3. The V gene lost 0 bases and the J gene lost 4 bases, with 4 bases spanning the gap. The germline CDR1 and CDR2 sequences are WNHNN and SYGVQD (reference sequence).

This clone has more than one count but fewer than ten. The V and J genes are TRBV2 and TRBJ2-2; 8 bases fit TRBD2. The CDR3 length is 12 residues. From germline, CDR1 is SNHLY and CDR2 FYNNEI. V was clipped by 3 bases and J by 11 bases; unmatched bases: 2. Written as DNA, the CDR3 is TGTGCCAGCAGTGATACTAGCGGAGAGCTGTTTTTT. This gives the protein CASSDTSGELFF.

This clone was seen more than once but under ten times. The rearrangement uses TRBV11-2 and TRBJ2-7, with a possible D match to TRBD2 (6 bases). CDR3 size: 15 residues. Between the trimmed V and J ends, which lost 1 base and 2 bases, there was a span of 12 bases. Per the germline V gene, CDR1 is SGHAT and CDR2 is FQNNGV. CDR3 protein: CASSLVAGKAYEQYV. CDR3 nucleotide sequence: TGTGCCAGCAGCTTAGTGGCGGGAAAAGCCTACGAGCAGTACGTC.

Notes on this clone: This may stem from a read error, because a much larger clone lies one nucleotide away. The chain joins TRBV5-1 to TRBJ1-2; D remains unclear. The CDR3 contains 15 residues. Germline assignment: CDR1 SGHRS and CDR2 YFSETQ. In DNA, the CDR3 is TGCACCAGCAGCTTGGAGGCAGGATTTAACTATGGCTACACCTTC. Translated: CTSSLEAGFNYGYTF.